A selection of T cell receptor beta chains follows, all from one sample in a study of blood T cell repertoires in COVID-19. Generated by immunoSEQ multiplex PCR, the TCRdb table keeps only in-frame clones and is missing some. The sample records about 210,000 clones, about 91% being singletons. Sequenced material: PBMCs or T cells enriched from blood (not recorded which). The receptor source for this set is a middle-aged woman with acute COVID-19. CDR3s include the opening cysteine and the closing phenylalanine or tryptophan. The order of the fields is CDR3 protein, D gene, J gene, V gene. The D gene is left open where the match is weak.

cdr3_aa: CAWSRTSANEQFF
d_call: TRBD2
j_call: TRBJ2-1
v_call: TRBV30

cdr3_aa: CASSGGPGGVQPQHF
d_call: NA
j_call: TRBJ1-5
v_call: TRBV19

cdr3_aa: CASSYGLARGEQFF
d_call: TRBD2
j_call: TRBJ2-1
v_call: TRBV6-2/TRBV6-3

cdr3_aa: CASSPQGGVNTEAFF
d_call: TRBD1
j_call: TRBJ1-1
v_call: TRBV18

cdr3_aa: CASSLWTAYEQYF
d_call: NA
j_call: TRBJ2-7
v_call: TRBV12-3/TRBV12-4

cdr3_aa: CASSWVQGMNTEAFF
d_call: TRBD1
j_call: TRBJ1-1
v_call: TRBV5-1

cdr3_aa: CASSLWAGPSTDTQYF
d_call: NA
j_call: TRBJ2-3
v_call: TRBV11-2

cdr3_aa: CASTTGRQPQHF
d_call: NA
j_call: TRBJ1-5
v_call: TRBV28

cdr3_aa: CASSYDRVGAYNEQFF
d_call: TRBD1
j_call: TRBJ2-1
v_call: TRBV5-6

cdr3_aa: CAISESRLAGGFF
d_call: TRBD2
j_call: TRBJ2-1
v_call: TRBV10-3

cdr3_aa: CASSLPALAGGPGELFF
d_call: TRBD2
j_call: TRBJ2-2
v_call: TRBV7-2

cdr3_aa: CASSLGLQGTNEKLFF
d_call: NA
j_call: TRBJ1-4
v_call: TRBV11-2

cdr3_aa: CASSSLYRVANSPLHF
d_call: NA
j_call: TRBJ1-6
v_call: TRBV6-5

cdr3_aa: CASRGLAGAYNEQFF
d_call: TRBD2
j_call: TRBJ2-1
v_call: TRBV2

cdr3_aa: CASSPDQETQYF
d_call: NA
j_call: TRBJ2-5
v_call: TRBV7-8

cdr3_aa: CASSLGGAGGYTGELFF
d_call: TRBD2
j_call: TRBJ2-2
v_call: TRBV7-2

cdr3_aa: CASSPYGGPNSPLHF
d_call: NA
j_call: TRBJ1-6
v_call: TRBV18

cdr3_aa: CASSFDMTGELFF
d_call: NA
j_call: TRBJ2-2
v_call: TRBV5-1

cdr3_aa: CASSVNRGNGNQPQHF
d_call: TRBD1
j_call: TRBJ1-5
v_call: TRBV5-6

cdr3_aa: CASSKTTTGTTEAFF
d_call: NA
j_call: TRBJ1-1
v_call: TRBV21-1

cdr3_aa: CASSLDDLQPQHF
d_call: NA
j_call: TRBJ1-5
v_call: TRBV28

cdr3_aa: CASRGLAGDTQYF
d_call: TRBD2
j_call: TRBJ2-3
v_call: TRBV27

cdr3_aa: CASRSGFNEKLFF
d_call: NA
j_call: TRBJ1-4
v_call: TRBV2

cdr3_aa: CASSLGAVSSYEQYF
d_call: NA
j_call: TRBJ2-7
v_call: TRBV5-1

cdr3_aa: CASRPGQGAREKLFF
d_call: TRBD1
j_call: TRBJ1-4
v_call: TRBV2

cdr3_aa: CASSHSRDYPTDTQYF
d_call: TRBD2
j_call: TRBJ2-3
v_call: TRBV3-1/TRBV3-2

cdr3_aa: CASSRAGYNEQFF
d_call: TRBD2
j_call: TRBJ2-1
v_call: TRBV5-6

cdr3_aa: CASSPRQGFPGELFF
d_call: NA
j_call: TRBJ2-2
v_call: TRBV9

cdr3_aa: CASSIGGEPQETQYF
d_call: NA
j_call: TRBJ2-5
v_call: TRBV19

cdr3_aa: CASSLVGGGYTF
d_call: TRBD1
j_call: TRBJ1-2
v_call: TRBV5-5

cdr3_aa: CATSDPTSGPMGNEQFF
d_call: TRBD2
j_call: TRBJ2-1
v_call: TRBV24-1

cdr3_aa: CASSPFQQGELYEQYF
d_call: TRBD1
j_call: TRBJ2-7
v_call: TRBV9

cdr3_aa: CASSRTSGGANTGELFF
d_call: TRBD2
j_call: TRBJ2-2
v_call: TRBV7-6

cdr3_aa: CSVVGGVPATQYF
d_call: NA
j_call: TRBJ2-3
v_call: TRBV29-1

cdr3_aa: CASSESKLVSSYEQYF
d_call: NA
j_call: TRBJ2-7
v_call: TRBV10-1

cdr3_aa: CASSEIGHPSEKLFF
d_call: NA
j_call: TRBJ1-4
v_call: TRBV2

cdr3_aa: CASSLGGDTEAFF
d_call: NA
j_call: TRBJ1-1
v_call: TRBV7-9

cdr3_aa: CASSAKRTGELFF
d_call: NA
j_call: TRBJ2-2
v_call: TRBV7-2

cdr3_aa: CASSSAGGYGYTF
d_call: TRBD1
j_call: TRBJ1-2
v_call: TRBV12-3/TRBV12-4

cdr3_aa: CASSEASSGRATQYF
d_call: TRBD2
j_call: TRBJ2-3
v_call: TRBV6-4

cdr3_aa: CASSPRRTGAPYSNQPQHF
d_call: TRBD1
j_call: TRBJ1-5
v_call: TRBV3-1/TRBV3-2

cdr3_aa: CASSSSGIFTDTQYF
d_call: NA
j_call: TRBJ2-3
v_call: TRBV7-6

cdr3_aa: CAWSRGGSSYEQYF
d_call: TRBD2
j_call: TRBJ2-7
v_call: TRBV30

cdr3_aa: CASRAQGANYGYTF
d_call: TRBD1
j_call: TRBJ1-2
v_call: TRBV4-2

cdr3_aa: CASSEYGDYGYTF
d_call: NA
j_call: TRBJ1-2
v_call: TRBV6-1

cdr3_aa: CSAYRGPNTGELFF
d_call: TRBD1
j_call: TRBJ2-2
v_call: TRBV29-1

cdr3_aa: CASSLTRGGKLFF
d_call: NA
j_call: TRBJ1-4
v_call: TRBV27

cdr3_aa: CSASLGQGYQETQYF
d_call: TRBD1
j_call: TRBJ2-5
v_call: TRBV20-1

cdr3_aa: CATSSTGGQPQHF
d_call: TRBD1
j_call: TRBJ1-5
v_call: TRBV24-1

cdr3_aa: CASSYIAGGSYEQYF
d_call: TRBD2
j_call: TRBJ2-7
v_call: TRBV6-2/TRBV6-3

cdr3_aa: CASSIFQTNYGYTF
d_call: NA
j_call: TRBJ1-2
v_call: TRBV19

cdr3_aa: CASSYSLTSGRDTGELFF
d_call: TRBD2
j_call: TRBJ2-2
v_call: TRBV6-2/TRBV6-3

cdr3_aa: CASSSQGLVYF
d_call: TRBD2
j_call: TRBJ2-5
v_call: TRBV7-2